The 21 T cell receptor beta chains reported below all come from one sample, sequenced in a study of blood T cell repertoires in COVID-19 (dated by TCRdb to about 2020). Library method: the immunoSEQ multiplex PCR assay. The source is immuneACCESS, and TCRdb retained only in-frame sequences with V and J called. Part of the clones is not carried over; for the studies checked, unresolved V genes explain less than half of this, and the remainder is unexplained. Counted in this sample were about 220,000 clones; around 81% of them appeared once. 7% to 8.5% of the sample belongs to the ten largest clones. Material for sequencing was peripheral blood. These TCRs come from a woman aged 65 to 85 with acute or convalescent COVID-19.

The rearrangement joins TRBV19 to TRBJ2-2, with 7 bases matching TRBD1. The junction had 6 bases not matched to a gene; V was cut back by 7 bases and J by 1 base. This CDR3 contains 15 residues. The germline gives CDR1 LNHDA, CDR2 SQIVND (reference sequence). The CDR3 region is CASTLTGMNTGELFF. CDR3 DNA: TGTGCCAGTACCTTGACAGGGATGAACACCGGGGAGCTGTTTTTT.

The CDR3 loop is CASSVGGGAIMAETQYF. CDR3 in DNA: TGTGCCAGTAGTGTGGGCGGGGGGGCGATAATGGCGGAGACCCAGTACTTC. V and J are TRBV19 and TRBJ2-5; 9 positions match TRBD2. CDR1 LNHDA and CDR2 SQIVND come from the germline V gene (reference sequence). V was pared by 5 bases and J by 5 bases, with 15 bases of the junction left unmatched. The CDR3 consists of 17 residues.

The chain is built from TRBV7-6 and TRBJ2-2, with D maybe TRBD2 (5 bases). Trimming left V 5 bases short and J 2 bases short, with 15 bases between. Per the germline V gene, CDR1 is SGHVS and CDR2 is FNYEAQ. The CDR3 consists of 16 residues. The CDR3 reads CASSPVIAQNTGELFF. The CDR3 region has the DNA TGTGCCAGCAGCCCCGTGATAGCGCAAAACACCGGGGAGCTGTTTTTT.

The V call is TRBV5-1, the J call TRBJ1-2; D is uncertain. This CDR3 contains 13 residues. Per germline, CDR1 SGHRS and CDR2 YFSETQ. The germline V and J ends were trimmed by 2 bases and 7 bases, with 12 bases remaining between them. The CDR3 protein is CASSFEGSGGYTF. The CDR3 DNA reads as TGCGCCAGCAGCTTCGAGGGAAGTGGTGGCTACACCTTC.

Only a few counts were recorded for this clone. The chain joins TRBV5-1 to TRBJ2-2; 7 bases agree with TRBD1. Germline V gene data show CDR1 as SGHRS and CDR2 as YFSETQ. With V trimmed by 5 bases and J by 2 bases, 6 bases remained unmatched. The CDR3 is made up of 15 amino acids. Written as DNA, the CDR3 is TGCGCCAGCAGGGAAGGGACAGTTAACACCGGGGAGCTGTTTTTT. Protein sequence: CASREGTVNTGELFF.

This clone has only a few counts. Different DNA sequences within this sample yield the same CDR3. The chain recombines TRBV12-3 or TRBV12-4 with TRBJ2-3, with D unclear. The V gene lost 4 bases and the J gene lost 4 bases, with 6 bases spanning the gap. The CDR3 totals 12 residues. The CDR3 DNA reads TGTGCCAGCAGTTACTCATCAGATACGCAGTATTTT. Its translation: CASSYSSDTQYF.

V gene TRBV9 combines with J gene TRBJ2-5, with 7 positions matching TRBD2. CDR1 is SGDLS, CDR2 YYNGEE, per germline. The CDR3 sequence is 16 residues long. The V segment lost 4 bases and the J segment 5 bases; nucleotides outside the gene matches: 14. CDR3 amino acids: CASSPRGGEYAETQYF. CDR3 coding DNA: TGTGCCAGCAGCCCTCGGGGAGGGGAATACGCCGAGACCCAGTACTTC.

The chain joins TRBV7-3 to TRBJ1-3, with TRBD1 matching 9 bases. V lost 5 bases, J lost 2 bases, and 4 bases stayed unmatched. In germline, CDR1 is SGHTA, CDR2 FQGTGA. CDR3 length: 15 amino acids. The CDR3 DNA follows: TGTGCCAGCAGCCCACAGGGGGCTCCTGGAAACACCATATATTTT. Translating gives CASSPQGAPGNTIYF.

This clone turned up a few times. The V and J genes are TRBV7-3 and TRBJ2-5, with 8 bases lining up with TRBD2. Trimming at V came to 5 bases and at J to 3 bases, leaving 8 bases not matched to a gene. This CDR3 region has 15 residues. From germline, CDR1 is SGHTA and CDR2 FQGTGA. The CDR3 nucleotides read TGTGCCAGCAGCCCTCTCGGGGGGGCCGAAGAGACCCAGTACTTC. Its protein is CASSPLGGAEETQYF.

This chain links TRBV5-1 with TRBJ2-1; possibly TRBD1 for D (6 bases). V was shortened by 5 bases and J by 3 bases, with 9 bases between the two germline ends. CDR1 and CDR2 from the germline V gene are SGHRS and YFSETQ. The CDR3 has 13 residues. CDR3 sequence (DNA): TGCGCCAGCAGTGGGGGCGGCTACAATGAGCAGTTCTTC. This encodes CASSGGGYNEQFF.

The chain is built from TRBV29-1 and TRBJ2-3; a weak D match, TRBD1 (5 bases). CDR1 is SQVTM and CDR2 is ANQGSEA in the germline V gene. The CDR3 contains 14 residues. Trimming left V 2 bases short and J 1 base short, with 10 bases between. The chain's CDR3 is CSVEPGRGTDTQYF. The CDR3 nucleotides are TGCAGCGTTGAACCGGGCAGGGGCACAGATACGCAGTATTTT.

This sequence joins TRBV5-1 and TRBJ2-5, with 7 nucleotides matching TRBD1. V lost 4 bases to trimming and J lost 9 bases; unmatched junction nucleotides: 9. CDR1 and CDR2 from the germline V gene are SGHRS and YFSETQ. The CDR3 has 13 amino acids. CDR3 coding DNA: TGCGCCAGCAGCCCTCGGGACACAGGGGCCCAGTACTTC. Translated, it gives CASSPRDTGAQYF. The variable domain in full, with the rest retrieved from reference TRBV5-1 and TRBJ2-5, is KAGVTQTPRYLIKTRGQQVTLSCSPISGHRSVSWYQQTPGQGLQFLFEYFSETQRNKGNFPGRFSGRQFSNSRSEMNVSTLELGDSALYLCASSPRDTGAQYFGPGTRLLVL.

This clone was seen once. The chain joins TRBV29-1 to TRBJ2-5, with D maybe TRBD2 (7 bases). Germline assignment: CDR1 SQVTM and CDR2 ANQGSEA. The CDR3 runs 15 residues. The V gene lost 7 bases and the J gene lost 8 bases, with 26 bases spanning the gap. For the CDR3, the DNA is TGCAGCGCCTCGAGCCCACTCGAGGGGGGGGGAACCCAGTACTTC. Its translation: CSASSPLEGGGTQYF.

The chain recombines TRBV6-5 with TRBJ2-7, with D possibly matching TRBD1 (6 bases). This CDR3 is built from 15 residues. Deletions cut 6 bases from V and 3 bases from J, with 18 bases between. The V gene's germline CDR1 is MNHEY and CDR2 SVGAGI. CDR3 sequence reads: CASRDLQGSDYEQYF. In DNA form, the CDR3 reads TGTGCCAGCAGGGACTTACAGGGATCAGACTACGAGCAGTACTTC.

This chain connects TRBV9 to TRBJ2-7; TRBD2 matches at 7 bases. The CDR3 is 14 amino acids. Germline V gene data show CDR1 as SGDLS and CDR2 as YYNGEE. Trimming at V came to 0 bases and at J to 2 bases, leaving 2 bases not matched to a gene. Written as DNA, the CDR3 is TGTGCCAGCAGCGTAGGCGCGGGGGCCTACGAGCAGTACTTC. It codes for CASSVGAGAYEQYF.

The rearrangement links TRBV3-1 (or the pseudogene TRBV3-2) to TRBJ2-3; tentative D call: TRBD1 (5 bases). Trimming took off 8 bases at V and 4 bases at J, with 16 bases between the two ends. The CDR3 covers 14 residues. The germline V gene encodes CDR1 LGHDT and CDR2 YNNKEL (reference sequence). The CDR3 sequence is CASHSSRAADTQYF. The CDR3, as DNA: TGTGCCAGCCATTCCAGCAGGGCCGCAGATACGCAGTATTTT.

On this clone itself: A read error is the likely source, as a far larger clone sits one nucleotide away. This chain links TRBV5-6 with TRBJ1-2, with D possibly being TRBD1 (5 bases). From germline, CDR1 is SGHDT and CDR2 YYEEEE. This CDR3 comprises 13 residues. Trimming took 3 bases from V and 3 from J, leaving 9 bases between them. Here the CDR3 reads CASSSGGDYGYTF. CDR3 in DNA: TGTGCCAGCAGCTCCGGAGGGGACTATGGCTACACCTTC.

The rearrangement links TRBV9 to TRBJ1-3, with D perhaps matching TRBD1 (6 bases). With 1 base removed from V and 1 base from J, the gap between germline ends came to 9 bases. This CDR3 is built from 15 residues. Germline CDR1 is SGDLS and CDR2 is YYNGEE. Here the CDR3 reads CASSVSQGSGNTIYF. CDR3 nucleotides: TGTGCCAGCAGCGTATCACAGGGATCTGGAAACACCATATATTTT.

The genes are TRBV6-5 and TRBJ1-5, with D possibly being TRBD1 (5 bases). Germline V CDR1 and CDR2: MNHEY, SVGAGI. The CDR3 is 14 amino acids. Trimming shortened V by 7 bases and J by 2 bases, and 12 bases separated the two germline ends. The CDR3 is CASTQRGGNQPQHF. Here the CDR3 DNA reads TGTGCCAGCACTCAAAGGGGTGGCAATCAGCCCCAGCATTTT.

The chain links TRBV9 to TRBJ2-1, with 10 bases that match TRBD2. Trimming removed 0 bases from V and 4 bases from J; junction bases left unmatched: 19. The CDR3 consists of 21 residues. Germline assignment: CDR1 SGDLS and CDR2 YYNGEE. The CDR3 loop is CASSVGLDRERGGPDYNEQFF. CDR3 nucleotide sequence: TGTGCCAGCAGCGTAGGTCTCGACAGGGAGCGGGGGGGCCCTGATTACAATGAGCAGTTCTTC.

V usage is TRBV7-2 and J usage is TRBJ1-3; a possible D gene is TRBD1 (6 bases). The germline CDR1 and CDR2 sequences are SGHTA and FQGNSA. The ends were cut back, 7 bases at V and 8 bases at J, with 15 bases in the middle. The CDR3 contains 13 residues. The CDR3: CASTLGGGYTIYF. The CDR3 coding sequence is TGTGCCAGCACCCTAGGGGGAGGGTACACCATATATTTT.